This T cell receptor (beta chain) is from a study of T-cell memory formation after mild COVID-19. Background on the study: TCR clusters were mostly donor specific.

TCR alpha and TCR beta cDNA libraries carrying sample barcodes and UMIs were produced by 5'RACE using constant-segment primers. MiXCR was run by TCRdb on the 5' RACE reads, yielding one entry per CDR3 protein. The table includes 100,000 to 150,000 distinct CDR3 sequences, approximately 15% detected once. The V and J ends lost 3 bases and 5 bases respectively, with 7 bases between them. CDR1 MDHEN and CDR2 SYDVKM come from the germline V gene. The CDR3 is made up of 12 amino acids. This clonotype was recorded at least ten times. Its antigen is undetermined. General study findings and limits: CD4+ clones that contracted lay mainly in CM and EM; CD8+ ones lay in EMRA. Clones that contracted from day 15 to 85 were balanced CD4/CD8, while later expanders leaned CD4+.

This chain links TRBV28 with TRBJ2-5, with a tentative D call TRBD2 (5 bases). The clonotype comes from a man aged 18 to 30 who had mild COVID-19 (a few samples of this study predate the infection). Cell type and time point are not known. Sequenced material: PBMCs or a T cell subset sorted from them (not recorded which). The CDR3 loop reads CASSFRGETQYF. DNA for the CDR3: TGTGCCAGCAGTTTTCGAGGGGAGACCCAGTACTTC.